Shown below are 14 T cell receptor beta chains from a single sample sequenced in a study of T cells in Graves' hyperthyroidism and ophthalmopathy. Researchers took RNA transcripts and amplified the TCR beta CDR3 regions from them. Primed by the HTBI set, a first-round RT-PCR was run on the TCR CDR3. TCRdb re-called the multiplex PCR reads through MiXCR, storing one row per CDR3 protein. The profile shows some 570,000 distinct CDR3 sequences, more than 13% of them singletons. The sequencing sample was made of blood. These receptors originate from a woman between 18 and 29 years old with Graves' ophthalmopathy.

This clonotype was counted between two and nine times. The chain has TRBV4-3 and TRBJ1-6; 8 bases match TRBD1. This CDR3 contains 16 residues. Looked up from germline, CDR1 is LGHNA and CDR2 is YSLEER. After removal of 1 base from V and 7 bases from J, the junction contained 6 bases not matched to a gene. The DNA of the CDR3 is TGCGCCAGCAGCCAAGGCCGGGACAGGCGCAATTCACCCCTCCACTTT. Its translation: CASSQGRDRRNSPLHF.

This clonotype was counted at least ten times. The chain combines TRBV12-3 or TRBV12-4 with TRBJ2-1, with 9 bases fitting TRBD2. This CDR3 comprises 16 residues. The J segment lost 5 bases and the V segment lost 3 bases, leaving 8 bases of the junction unmatched. The CDR3 DNA sequence: TGTGCCAGCAGTTTCCGGGCTAGCGGGAACAACAATGAGCAGTTCTTC. Protein product: CASSFRASGNNNEQFF.

This chain links TRBV4-2 with TRBJ2-7; D unclear. The V gene's germline CDR1 is LGHNA and CDR2 YNFKEQ. Trimming pared 0 bases from V and 2 bases from J, leaving 14 bases between. CDR3 length equals 16 residues. The CDR3 DNA is TGTGCCAGCAGCCAAGAGTGGTTAGCAGGAACCTACGAGCAGTACTTC. Its translation is CASSQEWLAGTYEQYF.

In this sample, this clonotype turned up many times. The chain couples TRBV20-1 to TRBJ1-4, with D tentatively TRBD1 (5 bases). Trimming stripped 3 bases from V and 8 bases from J, with 13 bases between. Germline lookup yields CDR1 DFQATT and CDR2 SNEGSKA (reference sequence). CDR3 length: 13 residues. CDR3 in DNA: TGCAGTGCTAGCAGGGCCGCGGTAGAAAAACTGTTTTTT. Translating gives CSASRAAVEKLFF.

The sample holds a few counts of this clonotype. The chain uses TRBV4-2 and TRBJ2-6, with a possible D match to TRBD2 (5 bases). V shed 2 bases and J shed 0 bases, with 8 bases lying between them. CDR3 size: 16 residues. Germline lookup yields CDR1 LGHNA and CDR2 YNFKEQ. In DNA, the CDR3 is TGTGCCAGCAGCCAACGACGGGACTCTGGGGCCAACGTCCTGACTTTC. Translated: CASSQRRDSGANVLTF.

This clonotype was picked up many times. The chain couples TRBV2 to TRBJ1-6; 8 bases align to TRBD1. Germline CDR1 is SNHLY and CDR2 is FYNNEI. J was trimmed by 10 bases and V by 6 bases; bases with no gene match: 8. The CDR3 consists of 14 residues. CDR3 loop: CASRSGTGGSPLHF. CDR3 DNA: TGTGCCAGCAGGTCCGGGACAGGAGGCTCACCCCTCCACTTT.

There are many counts of this clonotype. The V and J genes are TRBV28 and TRBJ2-2; D call uncertain. Per germline, CDR1 MDHEN and CDR2 SYDVKM. CDR3 length equals 14 residues. The V end lost 2 bases, the J end lost 4 bases, and 8 bases lay between the germline ends. The CDR3 DNA reads TGTGCCAGCAGTTTAATCAGGCTCACCGGGGAGCTGTTTTTT. This encodes CASSLIRLTGELFF.

This chain connects TRBV5-8 to TRBJ2-1, with 9 bases aligning to TRBD2. The V gene end was trimmed by 4 bases and the J gene end by 9 bases; junction bases not matched to a gene: 14. The CDR3 spans 16 residues. Germline assignment: CDR1 SGHTS and CDR2 YDEGEE. The CDR3 spells CASSRLGAGGLVEQFF. CDR3 bases: TGTGCCAGCAGCCGCCTGGGAGCGGGAGGCTTGGTTGAGCAGTTCTTC.

This clonotype occurred many times. V usage is TRBV11-1 and J usage is TRBJ2-1; weak D call: TRBD1 (6 bases). The CDR3 covers 15 residues. Germline-derived CDR1 and CDR2 are SGHAT and FQDESV (reference sequence). Trimming took off 6 bases at V and 3 bases at J, with 15 bases between the two ends. The CDR3 coding sequence is TGTGCCAGCAGATCACAGGGAGCGGACTACAATGAGCAGTTCTTC. Translation: CASRSQGADYNEQFF. The entire variable domain, with the rest obtained from reference TRBV11-1 and TRBJ2-1, is as follows: EAEVAQSPRYKITEKSQAVAFWCDPISGHATLYWYRQILGQGPELLVQFQDESVVDDSQLPKDRFSAERLKGVDSTLKIQPAELGDSAMYLCASRSQGADYNEQFFGPGTRLTVL.

This clonotype has at least ten counts. V gene TRBV28 combines with J gene TRBJ2-1; 10 nucleotides agree with TRBD1. CDR3 length equals 15 residues. In germline, CDR1 is MDHEN, CDR2 SYDVKM. With V trimmed by 6 bases and J by 6 bases, 8 bases remained unmatched. This chain's CDR3 is CASSLLRDRGNEQFF. The CDR3 nucleotides are TGTGCCAGCAGCCTGCTCCGGGACAGGGGCAATGAGCAGTTCTTC. The whole variable domain, remainder taken from reference TRBV28 and TRBJ2-1, is DVKVTQSSRYLVKRTGEKVFLECVQDMDHENMFWYRQDPGLGLRLIYFSYDVKMKEKGDIPEGYSVSREKKERFSLILESASTNQTSMYLCASSLLRDRGNEQFFGPGTRLTVL.

This chain connects TRBV29-1 to TRBJ1-2, with TRBD1 matching 9 bases. V shed 6 bases, J shed 6 bases, and the junction held 11 bases outside the gene matches. The CDR3 totals 14 residues. The germline V gene encodes CDR1 SQVTM and CDR2 ANQGSEA. The CDR3 reads CSVSVTGGADGYTF. The CDR3 nucleotides read TGCAGCGTGAGCGTTACAGGGGGCGCGGATGGCTACACCTTC.

For this clonotype: This sequence may be a read error, since a much larger clone differs from it by one base. V usage is TRBV7-8 and J usage is TRBJ2-2, with 7 bases aligning to TRBD2. V lost 4 bases and J lost 5; bases outside the gene matches: 10. This CDR3 spans 16 amino acids. Looked up from germline, CDR1 is SGHVS and CDR2 is FQNEAQ. Written as DNA, the CDR3 is TGTGCCAGCAGCTCATGGGGTGGCGGGAGTACCGGGGAGCTGTTTTTT. This gives the protein CASSSWGGGSTGELFF.

This clonotype came up many times. This chain uses TRBV6-1 with TRBJ2-7; no definite D call. The CDR3 is made up of 15 amino acids. With 5 bases removed from V and 4 bases from J, the gap between germline ends came to 18 bases. Germline V lookup: CDR1 MNHNS, CDR2 SASEGT. CDR3 protein: CASSQTGPVGYEQYF. In nucleotides, the CDR3 is TGTGCCAGCAGTCAGACTGGCCCTGTTGGGTACGAGCAGTACTTC.

As to this clonotype: This may arise from a read error, as a much more abundant clone is one base away. The V call is TRBV19, the J call TRBJ1-1; D is perhaps TRBD1 (6 bases). The CDR3 runs 12 residues. Germline V gene lookup returns CDR1 LNHDA and CDR2 SQIVND (reference sequence). V was shortened by 3 bases and J by 10 bases, with 12 bases between the two germline ends. The CDR3 sequence is CASSIIGRGAFF. The CDR3 DNA follows: TGTGCCAGTAGTATCATCGGCAGGGGAGCTTTCTTT.